Shown below are 13 T cell receptor beta chains from a single sample sequenced in a study of cytotoxic CD8 clonotypes in ibrutinib-treated CLL. Libraries were prepared by immunoSEQ multiplex PCR; TCRdb keeps only in-frame clonotypes and omits some of them. The sample yields 150,000 or so clones, roughly 77% seen once. Sequencing was performed on PBMCs, taken after 12 months of ibrutinib treatment. Source of these receptors: a human donor with chronic lymphocytic leukemia.

The chain has TRBV29-1 and TRBJ1-1, with 7 nucleotides matching TRBD1. V shed 6 bases and J 1 base; nucleotides not matched to a gene: 8. The CDR3 extends over 14 amino acids. Looked up from germline, CDR1 is SQVTM and CDR2 is ANQGSEA. CDR3 coding DNA: TGCAGCGTATTGTTACGGACAGGGAACACTGAAGCTTTCTTT. Translating it yields CSVLLRTGNTEAFF.

This clone was found once. This chain joins TRBV2 and TRBJ2-6, with D maybe TRBD2 (5 bases). The length of the CDR3 is 17 residues. V was pared by 8 bases and J by 1 base, with 18 bases between. Germline loops: CDR1 SNHLY, CDR2 FYNNEI. For the CDR3, the DNA is TGTGCCAGCCTTGAGAGGGCTTCAGCTTCTGGGGCCAACGTCCTGACTTTC. This sequence encodes CASLERASASGANVLTF.

This clone was seen a handful of times. The chain joins TRBV2 to TRBJ1-1; weak D call: TRBD1 (5 bases). V lost 4 bases to trimming and J lost 0 bases, with 9 bases between them. The CDR3 length is 14 residues. CDR1 and CDR2 from the germline V gene are SNHLY and FYNNEI. DNA of the CDR3: TGTGCCAGCAGTGGTCAGGGCATGAACACTGAAGCTTTCTTT. Protein: CASSGQGMNTEAFF. The variable domain in full, with the rest retrieved from reference TRBV2 and TRBJ1-1, is EPEVTQTPSHQVTQMGQEVILRCVPISNHLYFYWYRQILGQKVEFLVSFYNNEISEKSEIFDDQFSVERPDGSNFTLKIRSTKLEDSAMYFCASSGQGMNTEAFFGQGTRLTVV.

In DNA, the CDR3 is TGTGCCAGCAGCGTCGACAACGGGGTTTACAATGAGCAGTTCTTC. This translates into CASSVDNGVYNEQFF. This chain uses TRBV9 with TRBJ2-1; D perhaps matches TRBD2 (5 bases). Trimming removed 2 bases at V and 4 bases at J, with 13 bases between. CDR1 is SGDLS and CDR2 is YYNGEE in the germline V gene. The CDR3 has 15 amino acids.

In regard to this clone: The same CDR3 is also encoded by other DNA sequences in this sample. The CDR3 sequence is CASKRTGTYEQYF. CDR3 coding DNA: TGTGCCAGCAAACGGACAGGCACCTACGAGCAGTACTTC. The gene calls are TRBV28 and TRBJ2-7, with 7 bases matching TRBD1. V was pared by 7 bases and J by 2 bases, with 5 bases of the junction left unmatched. The CDR3 length is 13 residues. The germline gives CDR1 MDHEN, CDR2 SYDVKM.

This clone appeared a single time. The chain couples TRBV4-3 to TRBJ2-7; the D is unclear. This CDR3 contains 15 residues. CDR1 and CDR2 from the germline V gene are LGHNA and YSLEER. Trimming removed 0 bases from V and 0 bases from J, with 9 bases in between. The DNA of the CDR3 is TGCGCCAGCAGCCAAGAATCATCCAGCTCCTACGAGCAGTACTTC. It codes for CASSQESSSSYEQYF.

V and J are TRBV4-2 and TRBJ2-7; a possible D gene is TRBD1 (6 bases). The germline gives CDR1 LGHNA, CDR2 YNFKEQ. The CDR3 spans 13 residues. Trimming shortened V by 0 bases and J by 6 bases, and 9 bases separated the two germline ends. The DNA of the CDR3 is TGTGCCAGCAGCCAAGAGGCAGGGGTCGAGCAGTACTTC. Amino acids: CASSQEAGVEQYF.

The V call is TRBV7-2, the J call TRBJ2-7; possible D gene TRBD1, 6 bases. The CDR3 consists of 14 residues. V was trimmed by 5 bases and J by 3 bases, leaving 14 bases between them. Germline CDR1 reads SGHTA; CDR2 reads FQGNSA. This chain's CDR3 is CASSLLTGGYEQYF. CDR3 nucleotide sequence: TGTGCCAGCAGCCTCCTGACAGGTGGCTACGAGCAGTACTTC.

The chain uses TRBV18 and TRBJ2-7; 9 positions agree with TRBD1. This CDR3 spans 17 amino acids. Germline V gene data show CDR1 as KGHSH and CDR2 as LQKENI. The trim removed 4 bases at V and 3 bases at J, leaving 13 bases unmatched. The CDR3 reads CASSLRTTGGIGYEQYF. CDR3 bases: TGTGCCAGCTCACTAAGGACGACAGGGGGGATAGGCTACGAGCAGTACTTC.

In DNA, the CDR3 is TGTGCCAGCAGCCAAGGCCTAGGAGCTTTCTTT. The encoded protein is CASSQGLGAFF. J is TRBJ1-1 and V is TRBV14; no definite D call. The germline V and J ends were trimmed by 1 base and 10 bases, with 7 bases remaining between them. CDR1 and CDR2 from the germline V gene are SGHDN and FVKESK. The CDR3 loop spans 11 amino acids.

This clone was counted a single time. V is TRBV12-1 and J is TRBJ2-3; the table's D gene call, TRBD2, was not cross checked with the DNA. TRBV12-1 is a pseudogene segment. The CDR3 has 19 amino acids. CDR3 in DNA: TGTGCCAGCAGCTTGGGTGCGCGGGGGGGCTTAGCTACCACAGATACGCAGTATTTT. Encoded protein: CASSLGARGGLATTDTQYF.

CDR3 residues: CASSPGTSNEQFF. DNA for the CDR3: TGTGCCAGCAGCCCAGGGACTAGCAATGAGCAGTTCTTC. The chain uses TRBV5-4 and TRBJ2-1; TRBD2 matches 8 bases. V trimming: 4 bases; J trimming: 6 bases; junction bases outside the gene matches: 3. Germline V gene lookup returns CDR1 SGHNT and CDR2 YYREEE (reference sequence). The CDR3 has 13 residues.

The CDR3 DNA reads TGCGCCAGCAGTAAAAGAGCTGGATCTGGAAACACCATATATTTT. Encoded protein: CASSKRAGSGNTIYF. The chain combines TRBV5-1 with TRBJ1-3; no clear D gene. Germline V gives CDR1 SGHRS, CDR2 YFSETQ. Trimming left V 5 bases short and J 1 base short, with 13 bases between. The CDR3 covers 15 residues.